This T cell receptor (delta chain) comes out of a study of gamma-delta chains in newborns, infants, children. TCRdb redid the clone calls on the reads with CATT. The table lists roughly 7,900 delta-chain clones, about 3.4% of them singletons. Germline V gives CDR1 GEAIGNYY, CDR2 EKD. This CDR3 is built from 21 residues. About this clone: A read error is possible here, since a much larger clone lies one base away.

The J segment was not called; the V segment is TRDV2; the table assigns TRDD3, which was not confirmed against the DNA. This receptor was identified in a child who was a newborn, infant or young child, either healthy, febrile or measles-vaccinated (not recorded which). Sequenced input: blood. CDR3: CACDTAAGGYSLSWDTRQVFF. The CDR3 nucleotides are TGTGCCTGTGACACGGCTGCTGGGGGATACAGCCTCTCCTGGGACACCCGACAGGTGTTTTTC.